These 20 T cell receptor beta chains originate from one sample sequenced in a study of blood T cell repertoires in COVID-19. Sequencing used immunoSEQ multiplex PCR; TCRdb keeps in-frame clones, though not all of them. The sample consists of 45,000 to 50,000 clones, about 88% of them appearing once. The sample taken for sequencing was peripheral blood. Receptors originate from a man between 45 and 60 years old with active COVID-19.

The rearrangement uses TRBV5-1 and TRBJ1-1, with 12 bases fitting TRBD1. This CDR3 is built from 14 residues. Germline loops: CDR1 SGHRS, CDR2 YFSETQ. V dropped 4 bases and J dropped 7; count of bases not matched to a gene: 5. This CDR3 is CASSGGQGAIEAFF. In nucleotides, the CDR3 is TGCGCCAGCAGCGGGGGACAGGGGGCCATTGAAGCTTTCTTT. The full variable domain, its missing parts supplied by reference TRBV5-1 and TRBJ1-1, is KAGVTQTPRYLIKTRGQQVTLSCSPISGHRSVSWYQQTPGQGLQFLFEYFSETQRNKGNFPGRFSGRQFSNSRSEMNVSTLELGDSALYLCASSGGQGAIEAFFGQGTRLTVV.

The chain joins TRBV2 to TRBJ2-1, with a weak D call TRBD2 (5 bases). Germline-derived CDR1 and CDR2 are SNHLY and FYNNEI. The CDR3 loop spans 14 amino acids. Trimming removed 3 bases at V and 0 bases at J, with 6 bases between. The CDR3: CASSEGSSYNEQFF. The CDR3 DNA sequence: TGTGCCAGCAGTGAGGGGAGCTCCTACAATGAGCAGTTCTTC.

The gene calls are TRBV18 and TRBJ1-1; 10 bases fit TRBD1. This CDR3 has 15 amino acids. From germline, CDR1 is KGHSH and CDR2 LQKENI. V dropped 0 bases and J dropped 5; count of bases not matched to a gene: 3. The CDR3 nucleotides are TGTGCCAGCTCACCACCTGGGACAGGGGAGACTGAAGCTTTCTTT. As protein: CASSPPGTGETEAFF.

J is TRBJ2-3 and V is TRBV6-6; TRBD1 agrees at 7 bases. CDR1 is MNHNY, CDR2 SVGAGI, per germline (reference sequence). The CDR3 spans 16 residues. V lost 2 bases and J lost 2; bases outside the gene matches: 7. CDR3 region: CASSYDEGGSTDTQYF. CDR3 in DNA: TGTGCCAGCAGTTACGACGAAGGGGGCTCCACAGATACGCAGTATTTT.

J is TRBJ2-7 and V is TRBV7-9, with TRBD2 identical over 7 bases. From germline, CDR1 is SEHNR and CDR2 FQNEAQ (reference sequence). After removal of 5 bases from V and 7 bases from J, the junction contained 8 bases not matched to a gene. The CDR3 runs 13 residues. CDR3 region: CASSHGRAEEQYF. The DNA of the CDR3 is TGTGCCAGCAGCCATGGGAGGGCCGAGGAGCAGTACTTC. Complete variable domain (other parts from reference TRBV7-9 and TRBJ2-7): DTGVSQNPRHKITKRGQNVTFRCDPISEHNRLYWYRQTLGQGPEFLTYFQNEAQLEKSRLLSDRFSAERPKGSFSTLEIQRTEQGDSAMYLCASSHGRAEEQYFGPGTRLTVT.

This clone was counted between two and nine times. The rearrangement joins TRBV19 to TRBJ1-5; TRBD1 agrees at 8 bases. The CDR3 sequence is 15 residues long. The V gene's germline CDR1 is LNHDA and CDR2 SQIVND (reference sequence). V was clipped by 5 bases and J by 0 bases; unmatched bases: 3. The CDR3 nucleotides read TGTGCCAGTAGTGGACAGGGCCCTAGCAATCAGCCCCAGCATTTT. It yields the protein CASSGQGPSNQPQHF.

V and J are TRBV9 and TRBJ1-4; no definite D call. Germline V gene sequence: CDR1 SGDLS, CDR2 YYNGEE. The CDR3 is made up of 14 amino acids. With 7 bases removed from V and 0 bases from J, the gap between germline ends came to 10 bases. In nucleotides, the CDR3 is TGTGCCAGCGCTTTACCAGCAACTAATGAAAAACTGTTTTTT. Translation: CASALPATNEKLFF.

The chain employs TRBV5-1 and TRBJ2-1; tentative D call: TRBD1 (5 bases). CDR1 and CDR2 (germline): SGHRS, YFSETQ. V lost 0 bases to trimming and J lost 4 bases, with 11 bases between them. The length of the CDR3 is 15 residues. In nucleotides, the CDR3 is TGCGCCAGCAGCTTGGCGTCGACAGCGTACAATGAGCAGTTCTTC. As protein: CASSLASTAYNEQFF.

V usage is TRBV27 and J usage is TRBJ2-1, with 10 positions matching TRBD1. V was clipped by 7 bases and J by 4 bases; unmatched bases: 4. The CDR3 totals 14 residues. Germline CDR1 MNHEY, CDR2 SMNVEV (reference sequence). CDR3 protein: CASTGTGAYNEQFF. The CDR3 DNA reads TGTGCCAGCACCGGGACAGGGGCGTACAATGAGCAGTTCTTC.

The chain employs TRBV6-4 and TRBJ2-1; 12 bases map to TRBD2. The length of the CDR3 is 16 residues. Germline V gene sequence: CDR1 MRHNA, CDR2 SNTAGT. V shed 2 bases, J shed 7 bases, and the junction held 6 bases outside the gene matches. This chain's CDR3 is CASSDTSGGPVNEQFF. The CDR3 DNA reads as TGTGCCAGCAGTGACACTAGCGGGGGGCCGGTGAATGAGCAGTTCTTC.

V and J are TRBV5-1 and TRBJ2-3, with TRBD2 identical over 11 bases. The CDR3 is 15 residues long. Trimming cost V 3 bases and J 6 bases; bases outside gene matches: 6. Germline CDR1 and CDR2: SGHRS and YFSETQ. CDR3 DNA: TGCGCCAGCAGCTCCTCTAGCGGGGGGTGGGATACGCAGTATTTT. Translating it yields CASSSSSGGWDTQYF.

The chain is built from TRBV4-1 and TRBJ1-4; 7 nucleotides agree with TRBD1. The CDR3 runs 17 residues. Trimming at V came to 4 bases and at J to 1 base, leaving 9 bases not matched to a gene. CDR1 and CDR2 from the germline V gene are MGHRA and YSYEKL. The CDR3 sequence is CASSPARGIETNEKLFF. The CDR3 nucleotides are TGCGCCAGCAGCCCCGCCAGGGGGATAGAAACTAATGAAAAACTGTTTTTT.

The CDR3 coding sequence is TGTGCCAGCAGTTACCGTAGGACAGGGCCCTCTTACGATGGCTACACCTTC. Amino acid sequence: CASSYRRTGPSYDGYTF. The chain joins TRBV6-2 or TRBV6-3 to TRBJ1-2; TRBD1 matches at 8 bases. The V segment lost 2 bases and the J segment 6 bases; nucleotides outside the gene matches: 14. Per germline, CDR1 MNHEY and CDR2 SVGEGT. The CDR3 is 17 residues long.

The chain is built from TRBV28 and TRBJ2-4, with D possibly matching TRBD2 (7 bases). Trimming shortened V by 5 bases and J by 5 bases, and 16 bases separated the two germline ends. The CDR3 runs 15 residues. Germline values: CDR1 MDHEN, CDR2 SYDVKM. The CDR3: CASSLSGGPQNIQYF. CDR3 coding DNA: TGTGCCAGCAGTCTCTCGGGGGGCCCCCAAAACATTCAGTACTTC.

The chain uses TRBV11-2 and TRBJ2-1; D may be TRBD2 (7 bases). The V end was cut by 8 bases, the J end by 1 base, with 12 bases between. Germline CDR1 reads SGHAT; CDR2 reads FQNNGV. The CDR3 consists of 14 residues. CDR3 in DNA: TGTGCCAGCGGGGGGGGGCGTTCCTACAATGAGCAGTTCTTC. Its protein is CASGGGRSYNEQFF.

The chain joins TRBV6-5 to TRBJ1-2; 8 bases match TRBD1. The CDR3 contains 14 residues. Unmatched junction bases numbered 11, after V lost 7 bases and J lost 7 bases. Germline CDR1 and CDR2: MNHEY and SVGAGI. CDR3 residues: CASITDRGFGGYTF. The DNA of the CDR3 is TGTGCCAGCATAACCGACAGGGGATTCGGTGGCTACACCTTC.

The rearrangement links TRBV6-5 to TRBJ2-7; 9 nucleotides match TRBD1. V lost 6 bases and J lost 3; bases outside the gene matches: 9. Per the germline V gene, CDR1 is MNHEY and CDR2 is SVGAGI. CDR3 size: 15 residues. CDR3 bases: TGTGCCAGCAGGGCCCCGGGACAGGGAGGCTACGAGCAGTACTTC. Its translation: CASRAPGQGGYEQYF.

The chain joins TRBV30 to TRBJ2-1, with a weak D call TRBD2 (5 bases). CDR3 length: 15 residues. V lost 3 bases, J lost 0 bases, and 12 bases lay in between. Germline values: CDR1 GTSNPN, CDR2 SVGIG (reference sequence). CDR3 nucleotide sequence: TGTGCCTGGAGGAAGGACTGGAGCTCCTACAATGAGCAGTTCTTC. Amino acid sequence: CAWRKDWSSYNEQFF.

The V gene is TRBV7-9, the J gene TRBJ1-1; D is uncertain. Per germline, CDR1 SEHNR and CDR2 FQNEAQ (reference sequence). The CDR3 has 13 residues. The V end was cut by 0 bases, the J end by 4 bases, with 6 bases between. CDR3 DNA sequence: TGTGCCAGCAGCTTAGCGGCGGGCACTGAAGCTTTCTTT. It is translated as CASSLAAGTEAFF. Complete variable domain (other parts from reference TRBV7-9 and TRBJ1-1): DTGVSQNPRHKITKRGQNVTFRCDPISEHNRLYWYRQTLGQGPEFLTYFQNEAQLEKSRLLSDRFSAERPKGSFSTLEIQRTEQGDSAMYLCASSLAAGTEAFFGQGTRLTVV.

This sequence joins TRBV7-9 and TRBJ2-7; 9 bases are a match to TRBD1. V gave up 3 bases and J gave up 3 bases; unmatched junction bases: 6. The CDR3 has 15 amino acids. Germline V CDR1 and CDR2: SEHNR, FQNEAQ (reference sequence). The CDR3 sequence: CASSFLSGQGYEQYF. CDR3 coding DNA: TGTGCCAGCAGCTTCCTATCGGGACAGGGCTACGAGCAGTACTTC.